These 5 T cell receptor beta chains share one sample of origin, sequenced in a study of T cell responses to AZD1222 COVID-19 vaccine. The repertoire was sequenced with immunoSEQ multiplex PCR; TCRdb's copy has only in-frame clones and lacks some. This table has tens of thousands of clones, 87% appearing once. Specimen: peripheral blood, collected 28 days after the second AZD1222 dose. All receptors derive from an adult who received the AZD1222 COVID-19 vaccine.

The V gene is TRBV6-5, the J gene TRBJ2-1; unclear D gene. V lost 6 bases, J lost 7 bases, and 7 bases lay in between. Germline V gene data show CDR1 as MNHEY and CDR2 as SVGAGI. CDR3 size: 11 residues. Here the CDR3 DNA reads TGTGCCAGCAGCTTCAAAAATGAGCAGTTCTTC. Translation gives CASSFKNEQFF.

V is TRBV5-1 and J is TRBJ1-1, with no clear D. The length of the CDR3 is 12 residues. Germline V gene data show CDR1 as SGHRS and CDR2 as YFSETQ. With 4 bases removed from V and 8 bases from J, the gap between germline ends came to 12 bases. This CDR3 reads CASSTGRTEAFF. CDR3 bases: TGCGCCAGCAGCACCGGACGGACGGAAGCTTTCTTT.

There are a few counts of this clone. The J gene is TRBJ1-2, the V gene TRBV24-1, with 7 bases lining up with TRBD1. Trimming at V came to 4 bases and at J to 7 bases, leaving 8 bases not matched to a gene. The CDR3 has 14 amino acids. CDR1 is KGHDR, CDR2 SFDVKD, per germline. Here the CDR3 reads CATSDPGQSPGYTF. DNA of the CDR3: TGTGCCACCAGTGACCCGGGACAGAGTCCTGGCTACACCTTC.

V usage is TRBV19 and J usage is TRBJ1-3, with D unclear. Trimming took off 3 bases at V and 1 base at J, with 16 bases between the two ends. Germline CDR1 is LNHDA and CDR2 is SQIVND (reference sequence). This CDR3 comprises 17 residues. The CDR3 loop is CASSITPGSSSGNTIYF. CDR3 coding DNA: TGTGCCAGTAGTATCACCCCGGGGTCGTCGTCTGGAAACACCATATATTTT.

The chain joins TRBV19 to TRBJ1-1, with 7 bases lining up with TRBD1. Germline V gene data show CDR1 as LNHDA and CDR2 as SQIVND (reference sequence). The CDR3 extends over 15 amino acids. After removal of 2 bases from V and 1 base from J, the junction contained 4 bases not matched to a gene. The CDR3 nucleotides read TGTGCCAGTAGTATAAGGGGGCCACCGAACACTGAAGCTTTCTTT. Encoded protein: CASSIRGPPNTEAFF.